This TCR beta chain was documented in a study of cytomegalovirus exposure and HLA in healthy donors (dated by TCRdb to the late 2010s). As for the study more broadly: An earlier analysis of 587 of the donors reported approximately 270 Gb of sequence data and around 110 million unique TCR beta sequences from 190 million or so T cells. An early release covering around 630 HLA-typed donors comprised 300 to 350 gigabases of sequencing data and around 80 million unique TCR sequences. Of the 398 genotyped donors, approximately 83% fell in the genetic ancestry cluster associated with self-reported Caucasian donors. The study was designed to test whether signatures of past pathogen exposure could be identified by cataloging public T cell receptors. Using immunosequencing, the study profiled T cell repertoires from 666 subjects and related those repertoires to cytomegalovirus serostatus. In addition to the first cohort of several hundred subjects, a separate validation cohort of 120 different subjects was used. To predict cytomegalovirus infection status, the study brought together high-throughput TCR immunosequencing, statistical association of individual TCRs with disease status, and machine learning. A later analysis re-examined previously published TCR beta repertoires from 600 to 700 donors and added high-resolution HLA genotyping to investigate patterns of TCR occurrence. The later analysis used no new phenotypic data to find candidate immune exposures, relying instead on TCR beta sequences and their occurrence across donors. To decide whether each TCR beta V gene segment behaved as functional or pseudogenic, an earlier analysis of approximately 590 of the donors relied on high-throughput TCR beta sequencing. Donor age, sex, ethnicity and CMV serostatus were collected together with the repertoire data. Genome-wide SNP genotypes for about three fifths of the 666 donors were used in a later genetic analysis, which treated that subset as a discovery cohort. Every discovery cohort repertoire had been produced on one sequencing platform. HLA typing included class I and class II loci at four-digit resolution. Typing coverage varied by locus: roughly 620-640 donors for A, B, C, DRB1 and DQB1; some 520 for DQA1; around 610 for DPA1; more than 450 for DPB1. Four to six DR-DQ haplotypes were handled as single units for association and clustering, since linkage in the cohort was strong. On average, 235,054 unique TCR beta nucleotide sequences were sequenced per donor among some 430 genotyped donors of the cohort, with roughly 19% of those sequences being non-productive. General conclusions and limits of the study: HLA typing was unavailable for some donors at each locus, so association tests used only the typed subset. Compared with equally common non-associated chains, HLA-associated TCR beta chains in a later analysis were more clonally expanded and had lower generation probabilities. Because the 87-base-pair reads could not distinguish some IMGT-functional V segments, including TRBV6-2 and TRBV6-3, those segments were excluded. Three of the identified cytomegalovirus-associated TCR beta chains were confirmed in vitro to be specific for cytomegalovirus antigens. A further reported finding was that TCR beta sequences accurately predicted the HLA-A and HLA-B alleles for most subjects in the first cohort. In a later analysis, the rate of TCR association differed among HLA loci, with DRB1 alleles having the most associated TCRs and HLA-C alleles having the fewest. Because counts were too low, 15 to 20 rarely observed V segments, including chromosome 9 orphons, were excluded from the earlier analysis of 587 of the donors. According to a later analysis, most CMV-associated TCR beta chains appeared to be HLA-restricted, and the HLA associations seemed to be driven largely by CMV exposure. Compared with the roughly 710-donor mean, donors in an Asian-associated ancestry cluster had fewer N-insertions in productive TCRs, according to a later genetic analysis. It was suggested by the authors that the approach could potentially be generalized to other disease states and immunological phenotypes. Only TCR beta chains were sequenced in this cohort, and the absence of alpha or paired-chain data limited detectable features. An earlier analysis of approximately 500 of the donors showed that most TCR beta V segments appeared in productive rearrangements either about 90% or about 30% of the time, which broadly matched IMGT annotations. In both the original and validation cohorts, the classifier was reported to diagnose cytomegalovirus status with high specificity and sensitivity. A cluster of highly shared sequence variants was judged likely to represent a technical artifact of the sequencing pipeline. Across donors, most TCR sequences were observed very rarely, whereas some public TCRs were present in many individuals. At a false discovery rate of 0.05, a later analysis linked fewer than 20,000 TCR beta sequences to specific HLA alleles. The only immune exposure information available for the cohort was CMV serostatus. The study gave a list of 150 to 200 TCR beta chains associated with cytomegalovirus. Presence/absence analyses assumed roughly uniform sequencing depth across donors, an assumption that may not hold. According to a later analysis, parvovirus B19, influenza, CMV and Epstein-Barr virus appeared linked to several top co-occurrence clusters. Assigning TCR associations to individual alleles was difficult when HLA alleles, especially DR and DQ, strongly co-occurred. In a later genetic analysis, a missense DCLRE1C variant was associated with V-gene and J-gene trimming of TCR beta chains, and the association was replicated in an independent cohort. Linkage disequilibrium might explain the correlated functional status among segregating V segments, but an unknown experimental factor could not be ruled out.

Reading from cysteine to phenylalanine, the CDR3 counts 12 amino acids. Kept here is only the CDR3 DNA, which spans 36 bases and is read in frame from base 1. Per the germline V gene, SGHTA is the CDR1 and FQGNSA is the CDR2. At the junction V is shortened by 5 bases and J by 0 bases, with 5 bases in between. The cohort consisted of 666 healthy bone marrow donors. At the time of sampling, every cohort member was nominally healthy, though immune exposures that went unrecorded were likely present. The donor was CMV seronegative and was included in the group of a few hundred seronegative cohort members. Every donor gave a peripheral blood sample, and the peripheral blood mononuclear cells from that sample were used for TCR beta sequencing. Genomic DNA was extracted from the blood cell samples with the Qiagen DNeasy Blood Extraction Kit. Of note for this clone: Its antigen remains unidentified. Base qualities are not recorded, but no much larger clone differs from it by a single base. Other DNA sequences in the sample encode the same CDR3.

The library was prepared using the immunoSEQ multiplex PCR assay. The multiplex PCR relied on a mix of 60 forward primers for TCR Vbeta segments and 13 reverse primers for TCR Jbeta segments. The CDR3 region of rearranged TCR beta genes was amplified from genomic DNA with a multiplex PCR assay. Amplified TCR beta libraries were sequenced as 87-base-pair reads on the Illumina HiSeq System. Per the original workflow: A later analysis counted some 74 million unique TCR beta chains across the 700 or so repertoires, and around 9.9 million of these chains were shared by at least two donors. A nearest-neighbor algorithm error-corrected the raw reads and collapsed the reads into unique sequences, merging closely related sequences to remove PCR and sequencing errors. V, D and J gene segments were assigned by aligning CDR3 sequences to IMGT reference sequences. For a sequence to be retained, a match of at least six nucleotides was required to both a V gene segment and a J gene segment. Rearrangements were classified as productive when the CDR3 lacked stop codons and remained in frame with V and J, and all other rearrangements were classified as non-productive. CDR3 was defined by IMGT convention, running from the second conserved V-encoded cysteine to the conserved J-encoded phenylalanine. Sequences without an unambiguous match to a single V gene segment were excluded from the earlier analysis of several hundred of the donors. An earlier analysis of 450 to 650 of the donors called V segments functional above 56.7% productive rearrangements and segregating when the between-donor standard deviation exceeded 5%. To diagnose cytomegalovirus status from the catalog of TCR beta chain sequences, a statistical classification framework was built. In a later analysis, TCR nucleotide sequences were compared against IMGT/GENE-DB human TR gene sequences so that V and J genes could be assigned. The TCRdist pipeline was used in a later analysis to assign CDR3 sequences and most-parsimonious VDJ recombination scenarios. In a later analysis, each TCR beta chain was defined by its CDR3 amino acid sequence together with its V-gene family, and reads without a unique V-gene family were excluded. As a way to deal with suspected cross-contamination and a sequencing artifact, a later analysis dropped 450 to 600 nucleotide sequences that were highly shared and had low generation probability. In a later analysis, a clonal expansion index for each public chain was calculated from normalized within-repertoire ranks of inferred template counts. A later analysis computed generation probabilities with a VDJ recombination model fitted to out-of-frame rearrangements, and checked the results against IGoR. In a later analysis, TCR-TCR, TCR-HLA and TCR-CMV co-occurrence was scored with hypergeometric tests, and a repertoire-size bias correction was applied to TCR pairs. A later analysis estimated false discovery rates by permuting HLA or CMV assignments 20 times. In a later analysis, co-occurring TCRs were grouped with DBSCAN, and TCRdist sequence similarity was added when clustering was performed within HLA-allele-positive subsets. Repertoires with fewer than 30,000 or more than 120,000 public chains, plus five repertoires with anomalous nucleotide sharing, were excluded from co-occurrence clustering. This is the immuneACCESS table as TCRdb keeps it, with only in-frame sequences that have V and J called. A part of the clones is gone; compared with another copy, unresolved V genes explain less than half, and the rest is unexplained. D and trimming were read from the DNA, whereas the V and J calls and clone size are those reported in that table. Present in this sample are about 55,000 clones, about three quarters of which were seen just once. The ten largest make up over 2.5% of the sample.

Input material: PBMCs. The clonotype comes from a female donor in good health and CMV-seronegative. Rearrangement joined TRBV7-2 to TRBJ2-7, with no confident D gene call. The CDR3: CASSPHSYEQYF. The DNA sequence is TGTGCCAGCAGCCCCCACTCCTACGAGCAGTACTTC.